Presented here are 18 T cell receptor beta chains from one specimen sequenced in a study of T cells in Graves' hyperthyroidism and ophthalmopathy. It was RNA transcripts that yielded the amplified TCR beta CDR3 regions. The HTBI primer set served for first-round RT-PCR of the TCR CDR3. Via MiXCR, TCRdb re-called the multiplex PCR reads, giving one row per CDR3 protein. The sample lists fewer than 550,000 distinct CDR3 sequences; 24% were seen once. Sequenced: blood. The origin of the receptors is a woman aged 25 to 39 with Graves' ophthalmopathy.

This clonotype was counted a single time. The CDR3 nucleotides are TGTGCCAGCAGTTTAAGGACCTCCTACGAGCAATACGTC. Translation gives CASSLRTSYEQYV. The chain has TRBV27 and TRBJ2-7; D gene ambiguous. CDR1 is MNHEY and CDR2 is SMNVEV in the germline V gene (reference sequence). The CDR3 loop spans 13 amino acids.

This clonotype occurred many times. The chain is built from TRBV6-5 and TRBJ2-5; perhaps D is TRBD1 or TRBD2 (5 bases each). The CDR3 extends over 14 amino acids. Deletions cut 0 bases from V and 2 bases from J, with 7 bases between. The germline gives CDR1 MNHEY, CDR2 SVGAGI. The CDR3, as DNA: TGTGCCAGCAGTTACTCGGGGGATCAAGAGACCCAGTACTTC. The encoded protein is CASSYSGDQETQYF.

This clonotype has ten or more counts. CDR3 residues: CATRLSNQPQHF. CDR3 bases: TGTGCCACCCGACTTAGCAATCAGCCCCAGCATTTT. The rearrangement joins TRBV3-1 to TRBJ1-5; unclear D gene. V dropped 10 bases and J dropped 0 bases, with 7 bases sitting between them. The CDR3 spans 12 residues. Per germline, CDR1 LGHDT and CDR2 YNNKEL (reference sequence).

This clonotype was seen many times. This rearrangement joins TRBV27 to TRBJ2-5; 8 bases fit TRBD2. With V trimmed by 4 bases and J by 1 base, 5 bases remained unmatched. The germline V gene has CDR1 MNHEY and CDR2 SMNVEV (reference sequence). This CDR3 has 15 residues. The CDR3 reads CASSSWLAGQETQYF. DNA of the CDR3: TGTGCCAGCAGTTCCTGGCTAGCGGGCCAAGAGACCCAGTACTTC.

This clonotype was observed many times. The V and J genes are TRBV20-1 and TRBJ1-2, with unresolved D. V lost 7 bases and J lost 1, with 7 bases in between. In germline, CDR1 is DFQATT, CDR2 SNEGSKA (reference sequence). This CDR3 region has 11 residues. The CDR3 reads CSGWFNYGYTF. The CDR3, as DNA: TGCAGTGGGTGGTTTAACTATGGCTACACCTTC.

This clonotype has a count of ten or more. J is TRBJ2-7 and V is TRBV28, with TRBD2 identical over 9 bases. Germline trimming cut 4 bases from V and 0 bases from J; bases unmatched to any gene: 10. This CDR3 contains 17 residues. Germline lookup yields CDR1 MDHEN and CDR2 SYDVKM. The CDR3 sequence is CASSSILAGTSSYEQYF. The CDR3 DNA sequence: TGTGCCAGCAGTTCGATCCTAGCGGGGACGAGCTCCTACGAGCAGTACTTC. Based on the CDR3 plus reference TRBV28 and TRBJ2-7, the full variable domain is DVKVTQSSRYLVKRTGEKVFLECVQDMDHENMFWYRQDPGLGLRLIYFSYDVKMKEKGDIPEGYSVSREKKERFSLILESASTNQTSMYLCASSSILAGTSSYEQYFGPGTRLTVT.

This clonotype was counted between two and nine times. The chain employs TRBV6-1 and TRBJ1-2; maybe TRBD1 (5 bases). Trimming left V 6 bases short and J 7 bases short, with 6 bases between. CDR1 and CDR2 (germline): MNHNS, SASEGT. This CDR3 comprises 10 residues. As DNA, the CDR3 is TGTGCCAGCAGGGGGCCTGGCTACACCTTC. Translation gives CASRGPGYTF.

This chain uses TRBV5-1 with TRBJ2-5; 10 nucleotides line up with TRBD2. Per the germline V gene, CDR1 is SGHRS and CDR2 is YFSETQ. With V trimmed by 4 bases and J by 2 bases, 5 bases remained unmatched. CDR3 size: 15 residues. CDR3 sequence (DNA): TGCGCCAGCAGCCCACTAGCGGGACTACAAGAGACCCAGTACTTC. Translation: CASSPLAGLQETQYF.

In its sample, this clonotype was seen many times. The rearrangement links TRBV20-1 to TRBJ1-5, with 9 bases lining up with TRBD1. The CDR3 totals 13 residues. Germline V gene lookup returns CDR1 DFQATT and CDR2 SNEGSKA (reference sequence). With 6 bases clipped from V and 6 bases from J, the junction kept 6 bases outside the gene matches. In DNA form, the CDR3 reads TGCAGTGCCCCTACAGGGGGCGGTCAGCCCCAGCATTTT. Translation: CSAPTGGGQPQHF.

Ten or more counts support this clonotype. DNA for the CDR3: TGTGCCAGCAGTTTAGAAGGCGGGGAGCTGTTTTTT. This sequence encodes CASSLEGGELFF. V and J are TRBV12-3 or TRBV12-4 and TRBJ2-2; D unresolved. V was clipped by 1 base and J by 7 bases, with 4 bases between them. The CDR3 is 12 residues long.

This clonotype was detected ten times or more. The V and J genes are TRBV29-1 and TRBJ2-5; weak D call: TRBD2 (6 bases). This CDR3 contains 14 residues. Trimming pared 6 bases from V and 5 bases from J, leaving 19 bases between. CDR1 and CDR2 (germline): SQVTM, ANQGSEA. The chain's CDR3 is CSVKLGTASETQYF. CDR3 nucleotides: TGCAGCGTCAAACTGGGGACTGCTTCCGAGACCCAGTACTTC.

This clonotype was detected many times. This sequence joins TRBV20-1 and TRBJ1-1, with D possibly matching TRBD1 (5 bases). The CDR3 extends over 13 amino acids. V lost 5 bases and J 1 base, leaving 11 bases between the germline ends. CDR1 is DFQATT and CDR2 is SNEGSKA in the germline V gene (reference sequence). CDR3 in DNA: TGCAGTGCTTGGGGACCGCGGAACACTGAAGCTTTCTTT. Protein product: CSAWGPRNTEAFF.

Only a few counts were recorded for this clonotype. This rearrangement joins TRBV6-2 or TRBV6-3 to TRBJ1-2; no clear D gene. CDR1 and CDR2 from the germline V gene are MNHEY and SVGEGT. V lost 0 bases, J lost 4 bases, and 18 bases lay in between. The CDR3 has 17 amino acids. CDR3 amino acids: CASSYSGIPSLVYGYTF. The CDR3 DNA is TGTGCCAGCAGTTACTCTGGGATACCATCTTTGGTCTATGGCTACACCTTC.

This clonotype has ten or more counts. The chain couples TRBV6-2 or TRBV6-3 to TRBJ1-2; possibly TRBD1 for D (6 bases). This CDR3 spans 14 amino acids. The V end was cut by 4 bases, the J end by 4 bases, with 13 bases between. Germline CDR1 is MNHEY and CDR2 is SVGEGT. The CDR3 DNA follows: TGTGCCAGCAGTTGGGGGCTAGACATCTATGGCTACACCTTC. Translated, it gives CASSWGLDIYGYTF.

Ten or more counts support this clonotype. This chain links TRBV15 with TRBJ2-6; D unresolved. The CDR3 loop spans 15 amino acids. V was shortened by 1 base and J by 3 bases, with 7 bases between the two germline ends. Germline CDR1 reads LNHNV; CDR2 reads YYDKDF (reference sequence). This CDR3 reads CATSRGFGGANVLTF. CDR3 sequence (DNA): TGTGCCACCAGCAGAGGGTTTGGTGGGGCCAACGTCCTGACTTTC.

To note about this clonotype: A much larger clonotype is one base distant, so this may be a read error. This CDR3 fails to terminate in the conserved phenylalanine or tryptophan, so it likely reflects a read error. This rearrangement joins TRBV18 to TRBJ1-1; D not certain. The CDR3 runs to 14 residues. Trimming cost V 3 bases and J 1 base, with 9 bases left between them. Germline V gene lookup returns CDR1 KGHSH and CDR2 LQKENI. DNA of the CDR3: TGTGCCAGCTCACCGGAGGACTCGAACACTGAAGCTTTCGTT. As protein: CASSPEDSNTEAFV.

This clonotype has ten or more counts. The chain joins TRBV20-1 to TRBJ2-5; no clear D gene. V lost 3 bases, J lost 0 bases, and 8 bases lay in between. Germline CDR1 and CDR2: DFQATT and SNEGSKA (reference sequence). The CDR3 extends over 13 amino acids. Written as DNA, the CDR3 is TGCAGTGCTAGCCTCCTGAACCAAGAGACCCAGTACTTC. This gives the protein CSASLLNQETQYF.

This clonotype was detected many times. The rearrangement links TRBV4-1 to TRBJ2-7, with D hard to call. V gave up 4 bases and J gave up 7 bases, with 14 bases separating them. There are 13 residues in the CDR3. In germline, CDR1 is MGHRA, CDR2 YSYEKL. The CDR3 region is CASSPDLGREQYF. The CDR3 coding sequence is TGCGCCAGCAGCCCCGACTTGGGCCGGGAGCAGTACTTC.